A single T cell receptor (beta chain) is shown here with its context. The data originate from a study of blood T cell repertoires in COVID-19. The overall study: The analysed material was cDNA or gDNA that came from T cells, B-cell-depleted T cells, or PBMCs.

Germline V CDR1 and CDR2: SGHRS, YFSETQ. The ends were cut back, 2 bases at V and 1 base at J, with 9 bases in the middle. The CDR3 covers 14 residues. Clones were read by immunoSEQ multiplex PCR, and TCRdb kept only the in-frame ones, dropping some. The sample includes 180,000 or so clones, 90% of them seen just once. The chain combines TRBV5-1 with TRBJ2-5; no clear D gene. This TCR was recovered from a man between 50 and 59 years old with acute or convalescent COVID-19. Sequencing was performed on peripheral blood. The CDR3 DNA reads as TGCGCCAGCAGCTTAAACAGTGCCCAAGAGACCCAGTACTTC. It is translated as CASSLNSAQETQYF.